Following are 27 T cell receptor beta chains from one sample sequenced in a study of T cells in Graves' hyperthyroidism and ophthalmopathy. Using RNA transcripts as the source, TCR beta CDR3 regions were amplified. The HTBI primer set was used in a first-round RT-PCR of the TCR CDR3. Each CDR3 protein is one row after TCRdb ran MiXCR on the multiplex PCR reads. The profile shows hundreds of thousands of distinct CDR3 sequences, 14% of them singletons. The sample consisted of blood. The receptors were gathered from a woman aged 18-29 years with Graves' hyperthyroidism.

In its sample, this clonotype was seen a few times. The chain couples TRBV6-1 to TRBJ2-7; TRBD2 aligns across 7 bases. There are 13 residues in the CDR3. The V and J ends lost 6 bases and 3 bases, in that order; junction bases with no gene match: 5. CDR1 MNHNS and CDR2 SASEGT come from the germline V gene. CDR3 DNA: TGTGCCAGCAGAATGGGGGGGTTCTACGAGCAGTACTTC. It translates to CASRMGGFYEQYF.

The genes are TRBV7-9 and TRBJ2-5; TRBD1 or TRBD2 may be the D gene (5 bases each). V was trimmed by 5 bases and J by 1 base, leaving 20 bases between them. This CDR3 has 17 amino acids. Germline CDR1 and CDR2: SEHNR and FQNEAQ (reference sequence). This chain's CDR3 is CASSPKNAPGGQETQYF. Here the CDR3 DNA reads TGTGCCAGCAGCCCAAAAAACGCCCCTGGGGGCCAAGAGACCCAGTACTTC.

The sample holds many counts of this clonotype. The genes are TRBV13 and TRBJ2-5; 9 bases match TRBD2. The V gene end was trimmed by 3 bases and the J gene end by 0 bases; junction bases not matched to a gene: 5. The germline V gene encodes CDR1 PRHDT and CDR2 FYEKMQ (reference sequence). This CDR3 has 16 residues. CDR3 nucleotides: TGTGCCAGCAGCTTCCGACTAGCGGAGTACCAAGAGACCCAGTACTTC. Residues: CASSFRLAEYQETQYF. Filled out from reference TRBV13 and TRBJ2-5, the complete variable domain reads AAGVIQSPRHLIKEKRETATLKCYPIPRHDTVYWYQQGPGQDPQFLISFYEKMQSDKGSIPDRFSAQQFSDYHSELNMSSLELGDSALYFCASSFRLAEYQETQYFGPGTRLLVL.

This clonotype has ten or more counts. V usage is TRBV7-3 and J usage is TRBJ2-3, with 11 nucleotides matching TRBD2. This CDR3 is built from 15 residues. Per the germline V gene, CDR1 is SGHTA and CDR2 is FQGTGA. The V gene end was trimmed by 5 bases and the J gene end by 5 bases; junction bases not matched to a gene: 6. The CDR3 loop is CASSRQTSGVDTQYF. In nucleotides, the CDR3 is TGTGCCAGCAGCCGTCAGACTAGCGGGGTAGATACGCAGTATTTT.

This chain joins TRBV20-1 and TRBJ2-3; 8 bases agree with TRBD2. Germline CDR1 DFQATT, CDR2 SNEGSKA (reference sequence). The CDR3 spans 15 residues. Trimming cost V 0 bases and J 4 bases; bases outside gene matches: 6. In nucleotides, the CDR3 is TGCAGTGCTAGAGAACGGGAGGGCCAGTCAGATACGCAGTATTTT. Translation gives CSAREREGQSDTQYF.

This clonotype was recorded only once. This chain joins TRBV6-1 and TRBJ2-1; 8 bases agree with TRBD2. The V and J ends lost 4 bases and 9 bases, in that order; junction bases with no gene match: 2. The V gene's germline CDR1 is MNHNS and CDR2 SASEGT. The CDR3 is made up of 12 amino acids. The CDR3 DNA follows: TGTGCCAGCAGTGGAGCGGGAGTTGAGCAGTTCTTC. It specifies CASSGAGVEQFF.

This clonotype was counted at least ten times. This chain uses TRBV14 with TRBJ2-1, with 8 bases lining up with TRBD2. Unmatched junction bases numbered 13, after V lost 4 bases and J lost 5 bases. From germline, CDR1 is SGHDN and CDR2 FVKESK. The CDR3 is made up of 17 amino acids. Written as DNA, the CDR3 is TGTGCCAGCAGCCCTCTATGGGGGACTAGGGACGACAATGAGCAGTTCTTC. Its protein is CASSPLWGTRDDNEQFF.

This clonotype was recorded many times. The rearrangement joins TRBV18 to TRBJ1-4, with D tentatively TRBD1 (6 bases). In germline, CDR1 is KGHSH, CDR2 LQKENI. Trimming took off 4 bases at V and 8 bases at J, with 8 bases between the two ends. The CDR3 is made up of 12 amino acids. The CDR3 DNA follows: TGTGCCAGCTCACAGGGGGGAGAAAAACTGTTTTTT. This translates into CASSQGGEKLFF. Combining the CDR3 with reference TRBV18 and TRBJ1-4 gives the whole variable domain NAGVMQNPRHLVRRRGQEARLRCSPMKGHSHVYWYRQLPEEGLKFMVYLQKENIIDESGMPKERFSAEFPKEGPSILRIQQVVRGDSAAYFCASSQGGEKLFFGSGTQLSVL.

At least ten counts were recorded for this clonotype. The chain employs TRBV6-1 and TRBJ2-7; TRBD1 matches at 7 bases. The length of the CDR3 is 11 residues. The V gene's germline CDR1 is MNHNS and CDR2 SASEGT. The trim removed 7 bases at V and 7 bases at J, leaving 4 bases unmatched. CDR3: CASNPTGEQYF. For the CDR3, the DNA is TGTGCCAGCAATCCGACAGGGGAGCAGTACTTC.

This chain joins TRBV20-1 and TRBJ2-7; TRBD2 matches at 11 bases. Germline CDR1 reads DFQATT; CDR2 reads SNEGSKA (reference sequence). Germline trimming cut 5 bases from V and 0 bases from J; bases unmatched to any gene: 9. The CDR3 totals 16 residues. CDR3 in amino acids: CSAQVLAGGLSYEQYF. CDR3 bases: TGCAGTGCTCAAGTGCTAGCGGGAGGTCTCTCCTACGAGCAGTACTTC.

This clonotype appeared many times. The CDR3 protein is CASSSPGTSASGGQFF. In nucleotides, the CDR3 is TGTGCCAGCAGCTCACCCGGGACTAGCGCGAGTGGGGGGCAGTTCTTC. This chain connects TRBV3-1 to TRBJ2-1; 10 bases align to TRBD2. Germline V CDR1 and CDR2: LGHDT, YNNKEL (reference sequence). Trimming at V came to 5 bases and at J to 12 bases, leaving 16 bases not matched to a gene. The CDR3 consists of 16 residues.

The chain joins TRBV27 to TRBJ1-5, with D unclear. V was cut by 4 bases and J by 7 bases, with 35 bases left in between. Germline V gives CDR1 MNHEY, CDR2 SMNVEV (reference sequence). This CDR3 region has 21 residues. DNA of the CDR3: TGTGCCAGCAGTTCCTCCCCCCCTTTTTTGACCTTTACAGAAGATTACCAGCCCCAGCATTTT. It is translated as CASSSSPPFLTFTEDYQPQHF.

The chain has TRBV2 and TRBJ1-2, with D uncertain. The CDR3 covers 16 residues. Looked up from germline, CDR1 is SNHLY and CDR2 is FYNNEI. V lost 0 bases and J lost 4, with 15 bases in between. The CDR3 is CASSEAGLPWGYGYTF. The CDR3 bases are TGTGCCAGCAGTGAAGCGGGCCTCCCTTGGGGCTATGGCTACACCTTC.

The table lists this clonotype with many counts. The chain carries TRBV12-3 or TRBV12-4 and TRBJ1-1; possible D gene TRBD1, 6 bases. Trimming cost V 8 bases and J 1 base, with 14 bases left between them. This CDR3 contains 14 residues. CDR3 protein: CASWSRDTNTEAFF. DNA of the CDR3: TGTGCCAGCTGGTCCCGGGACACGAACACTGAAGCTTTCTTT.

This clonotype was counted only a few times. V gene TRBV19 combines with J gene TRBJ1-5, with no clear D. The length of the CDR3 is 12 residues. Looked up from germline, CDR1 is LNHDA and CDR2 is SQIVND (reference sequence). The ends were cut back, 5 bases at V and 5 bases at J, with 7 bases in the middle. The CDR3 DNA sequence: TGTGCCAGTAGTTTTATGGATCAGCCCCAGCATTTT. It specifies CASSFMDQPQHF.

V and J are TRBV7-9 and TRBJ2-1; 10 bases are a match to TRBD2. J gave up 3 bases and V 5 bases, and 7 bases lay outside the gene matches. Germline lookup yields CDR1 SEHNR and CDR2 FQNEAQ (reference sequence). This CDR3 contains 16 residues. The CDR3: CASSTGTSVDYNEQFF. DNA for the CDR3: TGTGCCAGCAGCACCGGGACTAGCGTAGACTACAATGAGCAGTTCTTC.

This clonotype was detected many times. CDR3 bases: TGCAGTGCTAGGACTAGCGGGAGGCGAACCGGGGAGCTGTTTTTT. Amino acids: CSARTSGRRTGELFF. The chain recombines TRBV20-1 with TRBJ2-2, with TRBD2 matching over 13 bases. The V gene end was trimmed by 3 bases and the J gene end by 5 bases; junction bases not matched to a gene: 3. Germline V lookup: CDR1 DFQATT, CDR2 SNEGSKA (reference sequence). This CDR3 is built from 15 residues.

The DNA of the CDR3 is TGTGCCAGCAGCGACGGGGACAACCCGTGGTATGAAAAACTGTTTTTT. This codes for CASSDGDNPWYEKLFF. The chain employs TRBV2 and TRBJ1-4; tentative D call: TRBD1 (6 bases). The V and J ends lost 6 bases and 6 bases respectively, with 20 bases between them. The V gene's germline CDR1 is SNHLY and CDR2 FYNNEI. The CDR3 loop spans 16 amino acids.

The V call is TRBV29-1, the J call TRBJ1-2; 8 bases are a match to TRBD1. This CDR3 has 13 residues. V dropped 5 bases and J dropped 8; count of bases not matched to a gene: 10. Germline-derived CDR1 and CDR2 are SQVTM and ANQGSEA. The CDR3 bases are TGCAGCGTTATGACAGGGGCAATGAACGGCTACACCTTC. As protein: CSVMTGAMNGYTF.

This clonotype has ten or more counts. The rearrangement joins TRBV12-3 or TRBV12-4 to TRBJ1-2, with TRBD1 as a possible D gene (5 bases). This CDR3 is 15 amino acids long. V lost 6 bases and J lost 0, with 14 bases in between. The CDR3 loop reads CASSQPWGTNYGYTF. As DNA, the CDR3 is TGTGCCAGCAGCCAGCCTTGGGGGACTAACTATGGCTACACCTTC.

J is TRBJ1-1 and V is TRBV25-1; D perhaps matches TRBD1 (6 bases). The CDR3 has 14 residues. Germline CDR1 MGHDK, CDR2 SYGVNS. The V end lost 7 bases, the J end lost 1 base, and 13 bases lay between the germline ends. In DNA, the CDR3 is TGTGCCAGCACCGGGGGCGCCAAGAACACTGAAGCTTTCTTT. Translating it yields CASTGGAKNTEAFF.

This clonotype was detected ten times or more. The gene calls are TRBV12-5 and TRBJ2-5, with D possibly being TRBD2 (5 bases). Trimming cost V 7 bases and J 4 bases, with 13 bases left between them. Germline assignment: CDR1 LGHNT and CDR2 FRNRAP. This CDR3 comprises 13 residues. In DNA, the CDR3 is TGTGCTAGTGCTTCCCGGGGTGGAGAGACCCAGTACTTC. It codes for CASASRGGETQYF.

In its sample, this clonotype was seen a few times. This chain links TRBV7-6 with TRBJ1-3; D may be TRBD1 (5 bases). The CDR3 extends over 17 amino acids. V lost 1 base and J 2 bases, leaving 15 bases between the germline ends. Germline values: CDR1 SGHVS, CDR2 FNYEAQ. The CDR3 loop is CASSLGYRGQAGNTIYF. The CDR3 coding sequence is TGTGCCAGCAGCTTAGGGTATCGGGGCCAAGCTGGAAACACCATATATTTT. Drawing the rest from reference TRBV7-6 and TRBJ1-3, the complete variable domain is GAGVSQSPRYKVTKRGQDVALRCDPISGHVSLYWYRQALGQGPEFLTYFNYEAQQDKSGLPNDRFSAERPEGSISTLTIQRTEQRDSAMYRCASSLGYRGQAGNTIYFGEGSWLTVV.

The chain uses TRBV10-1 and TRBJ2-7, with 8 bases that match TRBD1. Trimming at V came to 5 bases and at J to 1 base, leaving 16 bases not matched to a gene. The CDR3 sequence is 18 residues long. The germline V gene encodes CDR1 WNHNN and CDR2 SYGVQD (reference sequence). CDR3 coding DNA: TGCGCCAGCAGTTCCTACCGTCCTGGACAGGGAGGTTCCTACGAGCAGTACTTC. It yields the protein CASSSYRPGQGGSYEQYF.

The chain combines TRBV3-1 with TRBJ1-5; the D is unclear. This CDR3 has 12 amino acids. CDR1 LGHDT and CDR2 YNNKEL come from the germline V gene (reference sequence). Trimming left V 2 bases short and J 13 bases short, with 12 bases between. CDR3 region: CASSQLSRAQHF. CDR3 DNA sequence: TGTGCCAGCAGCCAACTCTCCCGGGCGCAGCATTTT.

This clonotype was counted many times. The gene calls are TRBV7-2 and TRBJ2-7, with no clear D. V was trimmed by 5 bases and J by 6 bases, leaving 17 bases between them. CDR3 length: 14 residues. Germline V gives CDR1 SGHTA, CDR2 FQGNSA. Written as DNA, the CDR3 is TGTGCCAGCAGCAAGGTGGGGTCCGTTTCCGAGCAGTACTTC. Encoded protein: CASSKVGSVSEQYF.

The chain is built from TRBV3-1 and TRBJ2-4, with D hard to call. CDR1 LGHDT and CDR2 YNNKEL come from the germline V gene (reference sequence). The germline V and J ends were trimmed by 3 bases and 3 bases, with 12 bases remaining between them. The CDR3 loop spans 15 amino acids. The CDR3 protein is CASSQDGRSKNIQYF. The CDR3 region has the DNA TGTGCCAGCAGCCAGGATGGTCGCAGCAAAAACATTCAGTACTTC.